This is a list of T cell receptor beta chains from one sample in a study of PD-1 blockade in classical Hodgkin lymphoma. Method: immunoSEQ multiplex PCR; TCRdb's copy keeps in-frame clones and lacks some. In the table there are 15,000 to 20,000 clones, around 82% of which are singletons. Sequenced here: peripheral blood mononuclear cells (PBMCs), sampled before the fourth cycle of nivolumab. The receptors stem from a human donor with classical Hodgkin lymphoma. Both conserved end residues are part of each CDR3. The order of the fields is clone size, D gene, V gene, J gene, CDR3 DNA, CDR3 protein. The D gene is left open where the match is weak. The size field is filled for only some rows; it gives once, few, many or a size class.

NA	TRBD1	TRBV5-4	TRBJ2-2	TGTGCCAGCAGCTTACGACAGGGTGCGAACGGGGAGCTGTTTTTT	CASSLRQGANGELFF
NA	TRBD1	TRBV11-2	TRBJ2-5	TGTGCCAGCAGCTTCAGGGGGCGAGAGACCCAGTACTTC	CASSFRGRETQYF
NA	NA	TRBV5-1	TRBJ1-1	TGCGCCAGCAGCCCGAGGGGGTTACTGACTGAAGCTTTCTTT	CASSPRGLLTEAFF
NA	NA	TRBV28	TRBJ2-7	TGTGCCAGCAGTTTAGGGGGCACGATCCCCTACGAGCAGTACTTC	CASSLGGTIPYEQYF
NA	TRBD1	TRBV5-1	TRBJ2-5	TGCGCCAGCAGCACCGGGACAGGGGGCTCGCCGGGGGAGACCCAGTACTTC	CASSTGTGGSPGETQYF
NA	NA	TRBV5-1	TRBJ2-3	TGCGCCAGCAGCTTGAGTCCCGGCGGCACAGATACGCAGTATTTT	CASSLSPGGTDTQYF
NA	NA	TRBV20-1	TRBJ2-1	TGCAGTGCCTCCGGTGAGCAGTTCTTC	CSASGEQFF
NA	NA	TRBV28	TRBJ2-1	TGTGCCAGCAGCCCCCAGGAGAAAGGCTACAATGAGCAGTTCTTC	CASSPQEKGYNEQFF
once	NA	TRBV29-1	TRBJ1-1	TGCAGCGTTGAATGGCAGGGTCGGACTGAAGCTTTCTTT	CSVEWQGRTEAFF
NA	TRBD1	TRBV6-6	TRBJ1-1	TGTGCCAGCAGACCCCGACAGGGGAACACTGAAGCTTTCTTT	CASRPRQGNTEAFF
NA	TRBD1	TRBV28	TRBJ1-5	TGTGCCAGCAGCCGGGACAGGGGGCCTTATAGCAATCAGCCCCAGCATTTT	CASSRDRGPYSNQPQHF
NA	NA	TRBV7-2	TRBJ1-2	TGTGCCAGCAGCCACCAGCGGACGGTCTCAGGAGGCTACACCTTC	CASSHQRTVSGGYTF
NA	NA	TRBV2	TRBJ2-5	TGTGCCAGCACGTTTACATCGGGCGGGGAGACCCAGTACTTC	CASTFTSGGETQYF
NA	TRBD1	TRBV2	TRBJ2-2	TGTGCCAGCAGTGAAGCGCCTCCCGGGACAGGGTTCACCGGGGAGCTGTTTTTT	CASSEAPPGTGFTGELFF
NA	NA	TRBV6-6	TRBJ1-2	TGTGCCAGCAGTTACCTAGGGGGAGGTGGCTACACCTTC	CASSYLGGGGYTF
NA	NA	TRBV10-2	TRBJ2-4	TGCGCCAGCAGTGAGTCGGACAGCAACATTCAGTACTTC	CASSESDSNIQYF
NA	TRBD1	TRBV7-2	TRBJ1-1	TGTGCCAGCAGCCCAAGGACAGGGGCTGAAGCTTTCTTT	CASSPRTGAEAFF
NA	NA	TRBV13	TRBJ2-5	TGTGCCAGCAGCTTAGGGATCCAAGAGACCCAGTACTTC	CASSLGIQETQYF
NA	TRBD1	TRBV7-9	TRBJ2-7	TGTGCCAGCAGCGAGGACAGGGGGATCTACGAGCAGTACTTC	CASSEDRGIYEQYF
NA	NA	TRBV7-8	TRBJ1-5	TGTGCCAGCAGCTTAGCGGGATTTGCCGGCAATCAGCCCCAGCATTTT	CASSLAGFAGNQPQHF
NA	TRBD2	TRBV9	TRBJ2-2	TGTGCCAGCAGCGTTCGGACTAGCGCTAGAATCGGGGAGCTGTTTTTT	CASSVRTSARIGELFF
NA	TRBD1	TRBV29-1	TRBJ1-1	TGCAGCGGGGAGGCCGGGACAGGGGCCACTGAAGCTTTCTTT	CSGEAGTGATEAFF
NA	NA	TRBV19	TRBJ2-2	TGTGCCAGTAGTATCATAGGGGCCGGGGAGCTGTTTTTT	CASSIIGAGELFF
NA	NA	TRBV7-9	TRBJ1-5	TGTGCCAGCAGCTTAGGCGGGGGAACTTTTAACCCCCAGCATTTT	CASSLGGGTFNPQHF
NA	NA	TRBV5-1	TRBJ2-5	TGCGCCAGGAGACAGAGAAAGACCCAGTACTTC	CARRQRKTQYF
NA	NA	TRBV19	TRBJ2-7	TGTGCCAGTAGTGGTGCCGGGAGCTCCTACGAGCAGTACTTC	CASSGAGSSYEQYF
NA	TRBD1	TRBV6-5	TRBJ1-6	TGTGCCACAGGGGACAGTAATTCACCCCTCCACTTT	CATGDSNSPLHF
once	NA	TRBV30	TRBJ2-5	TGTGCCTGGACCCCAGGTGGTTGGCGGAAAGAGACCCAGTACTTC	CAWTPGGWRKETQYF
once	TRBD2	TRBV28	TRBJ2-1	TGTGCCAGCAGTTTATTCCGGGCTAGCGGGAGAATTCATCAGTTCTTC	CASSLFRASGRIHQFF
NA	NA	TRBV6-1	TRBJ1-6	TGTGCCAGCAGTGATCCCCTCATGAGGAACAATTCACCCCTCCACTTT	CASSDPLMRNNSPLHF
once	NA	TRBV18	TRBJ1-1	TGTGCCAGCTCAATAACTTTCGGGGGGATGGGCATGAACACTGAAGCTTTCTTT	CASSITFGGMGMNTEAFF
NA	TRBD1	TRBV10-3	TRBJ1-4	TGTGCCACCGGACAGGGTAGTAATGAAAAACTGTTTTTT	CATGQGSNEKLFF
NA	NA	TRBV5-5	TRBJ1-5	TGTGCCAGCAGCCCCCGGGGCGGGGCTGGCAATCAGCCCCAGCATTTT	CASSPRGGAGNQPQHF
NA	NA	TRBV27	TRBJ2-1	TGTGCCAGCAGTTTAAGAGGGAAGACCTCCTCCTACAATGAGCAGTTCTTC	CASSLRGKTSSYNEQFF
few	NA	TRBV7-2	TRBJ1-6	TGTGCCAGCAGCTTAACGGGCGGGAGTTCACCCCTCCACTTT	CASSLTGGSSPLHF
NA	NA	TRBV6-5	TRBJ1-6	TGTGCCAGCACCCCAAGGTCTGCCTATAATTCACCCCTCCACTTT	CASTPRSAYNSPLHF
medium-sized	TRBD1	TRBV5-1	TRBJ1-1	TGCGCCAGCACCCCCACAACAGGGGTAAACACTGAAGCTTTCTTT	CASTPTTGVNTEAFF
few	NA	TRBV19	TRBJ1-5	TGTGCCAGTAGTATTTACAGTAGCAATCAGCCCCAGCATTTT	CASSIYSSNQPQHF
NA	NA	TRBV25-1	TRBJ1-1	TGTGCCAGCAGTGCGTACACTGAAGCTTTCTTT	CASSAYTEAFF
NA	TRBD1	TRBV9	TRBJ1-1	TGTGCCAGCAGCCCCGGGGGACAGACTGAAGCTTTCTTT	CASSPGGQTEAFF
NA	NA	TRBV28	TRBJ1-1	TGTGCCAGCAGTTTAGGACATGCGAACACTGAAGCTTTCTTT	CASSLGHANTEAFF
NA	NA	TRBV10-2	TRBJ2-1	TGCGCCAGCACTCGCGGGGCTCCCAATGAGCAGTTCTTC	CASTRGAPNEQFF
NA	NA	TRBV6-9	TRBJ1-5	TGTGCCAGCAGTTTAGGCAATCAGCCCCAGCATTTT	CASSLGNQPQHF
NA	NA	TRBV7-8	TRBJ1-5	TGTGCCAGCAGCTTAGCGGGAGGGAATCAGCCCCAGCATTTT	CASSLAGGNQPQHF
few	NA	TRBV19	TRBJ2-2	TGTGCCAGTATGAGGAGCTCGAACACCGGGGAGCTGTTTTTT	CASMRSSNTGELFF
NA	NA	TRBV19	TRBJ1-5	TGTGCCAGTAGTCTGCTATATCAGCCCCAGCATTTT	CASSLLYQPQHF
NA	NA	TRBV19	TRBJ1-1	TGTGCCAGTAGTATTCGGGCAGGGGAAGCTTTCTTT	CASSIRAGEAFF
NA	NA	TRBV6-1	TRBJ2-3	TGTGCCAGCAGTGATACGGGAGTTGGCGTAGATACGCAGTATTTT	CASSDTGVGVDTQYF
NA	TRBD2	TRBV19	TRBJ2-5	TGTGCCACCCTGGGAAACGTCGGGAGGTCGCAGACCCAGTACTTC	CATLGNVGRSQTQYF
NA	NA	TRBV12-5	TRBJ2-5	TGTGCTAGTGGTTTGGGGTTAGGGGAGACCCAGTACTTC	CASGLGLGETQYF
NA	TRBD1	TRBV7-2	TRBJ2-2	TGTGCCAGCAGCTTAGAGGGGGCGTTCACCGGGGAGCTGTTTTTT	CASSLEGAFTGELFF